A selection of T cell receptor beta chains follows, all from one sample in a study of blood T cell repertoires in COVID-19. Using immunoSEQ multiplex PCR, the repertoire was profiled, and TCRdb retains in-frame clones only, with some absent. Among 110,000 to 150,000 clones listed, 84% were seen once. The sample was peripheral blood. These receptors were collected from a human donor in a cohort sampled during active COVID-19. Each CDR3 is given with its conserved first and last residue. D genes are given only for firm matches. Expanded clones get a size class; other rows say once, few or many, or leave the size out.

TRBV7-2	TRBJ1-1	-	-	CASSFRRGPMNTEAFF	TGTGCCAGCAGCTTCAGACGTGGGCCGATGAACACTGAAGCTTTCTTT
TRBV2	TRBJ2-1	-	-	CASSSDRREQFF	TGTGCCAGCAGTTCAGACAGGCGTGAGCAGTTCTTC
TRBV28	TRBJ1-1	-	-	CASSSPPVRAFF	TGTGCCAGCAGTTCCCCACCCGTGAGAGCTTTCTTT
TRBV6-4	TRBJ2-1	-	-	CASSDSGGVGGNEQFF	TGTGCCAGCAGTGACTCGGGGGGAGTTGGTGGCAATGAGCAGTTCTTC
TRBV7-7	TRBJ2-5	TRBD1	-	CASSSTGGQETQYF	TGTGCTAGCAGCAGTACAGGGGGCCAAGAGACCCAGTACTTC
TRBV18	TRBJ1-2	TRBD1	-	CASSARDRDPSRIGYTF	TGTGCCAGCTCAGCCCGGGACAGGGATCCCTCTCGGATCGGCTACACCTTC
TRBV5-1	TRBJ1-4	TRBD1	-	CASSMAGGSNEKLFF	TGCGCCAGCAGCATGGCAGGGGGCTCTAATGAAAAACTGTTTTTT
TRBV19	TRBJ2-2	-	-	CASSTGQTTNTGELFF	TGTGCCAGTAGTACCGGACAAACGACGAACACCGGGGAGCTGTTTTTT
TRBV12-3/TRBV12-4	TRBJ1-1	-	-	CASSYRTKAFF	TGTGCCAGCAGTTATCGGACTAAGGCTTTCTTT
TRBV5-6	TRBJ2-1	TRBD1	once	CASSGTGEGEQFF	TGTGCCAGCAGCGGGACAGGGGAAGGTGAGCAGTTCTTC
TRBV11-1	TRBJ2-2	-	-	CASSPKQRGTGELFF	TGTGCCAGCAGCCCGAAACAACGTGGCACCGGGGAGCTGTTTTTT